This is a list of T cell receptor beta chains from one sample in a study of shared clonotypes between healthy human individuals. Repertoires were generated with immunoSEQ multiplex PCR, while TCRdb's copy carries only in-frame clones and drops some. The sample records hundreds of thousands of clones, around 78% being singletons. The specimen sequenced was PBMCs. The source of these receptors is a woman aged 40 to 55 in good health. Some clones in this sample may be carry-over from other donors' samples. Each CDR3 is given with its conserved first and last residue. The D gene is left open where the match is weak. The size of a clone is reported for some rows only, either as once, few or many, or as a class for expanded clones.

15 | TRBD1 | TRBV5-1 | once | CASSHESGTAIEAFF
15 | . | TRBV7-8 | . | CASSLGTGAAYEQYF
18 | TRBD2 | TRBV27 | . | CASSSPPPYGRGTGELFF
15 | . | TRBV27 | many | CASSVRGRGFNEQFF
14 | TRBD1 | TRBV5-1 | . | CASSARQGTTEAFF
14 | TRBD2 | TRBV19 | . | CASRRTSESYEQYF
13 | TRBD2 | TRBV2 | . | CASNWREGETQYF
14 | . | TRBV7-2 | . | CASSLDPVAETQYF
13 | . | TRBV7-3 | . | CASSLAGTYEQYF
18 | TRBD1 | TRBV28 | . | CASSLSNLEDRGETEAFF
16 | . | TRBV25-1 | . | CASSAGTDPTNEKLFF
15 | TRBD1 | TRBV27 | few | CASSSSGQLLGEQYF
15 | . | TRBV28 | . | CASSLRGSGANVLTF
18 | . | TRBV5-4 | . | CASSLGGPQGVPNEKLFF
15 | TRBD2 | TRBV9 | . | CASSVSSGTYNEQFF
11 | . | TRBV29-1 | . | CSVGGNQPQHF
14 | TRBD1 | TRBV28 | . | CASSHSDRPYEQYF
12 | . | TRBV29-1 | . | CSVEGVSYEQYF
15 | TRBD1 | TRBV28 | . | CASSYGQGPNYGYTF
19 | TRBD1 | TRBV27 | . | CASSEWDPRDRYTGNTIYF
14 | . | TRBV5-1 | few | CASSLSSETYEQYF
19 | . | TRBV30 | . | CAWSKGLQGYSSGANVLTF
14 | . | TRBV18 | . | CASSQYGGSETQYF
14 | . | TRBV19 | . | CASSMGRGPYGYTF
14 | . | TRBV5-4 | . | CASSPNTGVETQYF
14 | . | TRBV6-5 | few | CASSPTGSSYEQYF
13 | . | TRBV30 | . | CAWSPGGGYGYTF
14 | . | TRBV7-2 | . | CASSLVRGENTIYF
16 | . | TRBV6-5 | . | CASSLPVDSYYYEQYF
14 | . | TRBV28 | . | CASSTIRGNYGYTF
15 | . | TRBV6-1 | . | CASSEAHSGTPLKHF
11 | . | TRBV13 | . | CASSPSHGQFF
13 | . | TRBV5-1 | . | CASSPRVGQPQHF
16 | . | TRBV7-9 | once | CASSPGTDNYNEKLFF
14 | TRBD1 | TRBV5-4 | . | CASSTDRGLETQYF
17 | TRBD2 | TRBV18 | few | CASSPKGLAGGVDEQFF
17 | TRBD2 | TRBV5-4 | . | CASSLTSGRGSYNEQFF
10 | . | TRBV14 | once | CASDQETQYF
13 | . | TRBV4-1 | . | CASSQDKDQPQHF
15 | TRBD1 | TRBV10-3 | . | CAISEGDRDVGEQYF
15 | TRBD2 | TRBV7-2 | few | CASSLAFLAGGLEYF
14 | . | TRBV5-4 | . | CASSLNVGTYEQYF
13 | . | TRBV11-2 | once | CASSLLAQETQYF
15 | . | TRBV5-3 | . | CARSLGSSSYNEQFF
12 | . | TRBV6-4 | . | CASPRGGGEQYF
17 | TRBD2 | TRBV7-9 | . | CASSLSRVTKRDFTQYF
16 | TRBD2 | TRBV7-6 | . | CASSLGNGRRAETQYF
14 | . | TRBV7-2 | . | CASSWRPGPNEQFF
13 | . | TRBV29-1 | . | CSARQDTVTEAFF
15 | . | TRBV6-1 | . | CASSERVEGTGELFF
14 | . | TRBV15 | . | CATSRDNTAAEQYF